The following is a TCR beta chain sequence with its context. V shed 5 bases, J shed 8 bases, and the junction held 10 bases outside the gene matches. This CDR3 region has 15 residues. Germline CDR1 SEHNR, CDR2 FQNEAQ (reference sequence). The protocol was immunoSEQ multiplex PCR, while the TCRdb copy is restricted to in-frame clones and leaves out a portion. The data show 40,000 or so clones, around 93% seen once. The data derive from a study of T cell changes during pregnancy in multiple sclerosis. The material was CD8+ T cells from peripheral blood mononuclear cells, obtained in the third trimester of pregnancy. The sequence derives from a female donor with multiple sclerosis, enrolled in a pregnancy study. The genes are TRBV7-9 and TRBJ1-4, with TRBD1 identical over 8 bases. The CDR3 loop reads CASSPPGQVREKLFF. CDR3 DNA sequence: TGTGCCAGCAGCCCCCCGGGACAGGTACGCGAAAAACTGTTTTTT. Full variable domain (outside the CDR3, taken from reference TRBV7-9 and TRBJ1-4): DTGVSQNPRHKITKRGQNVTFRCDPISEHNRLYWYRQTLGQGPEFLTYFQNEAQLEKSRLLSDRFSAERPKGSFSTLEIQRTEQGDSAMYLCASSPPGQVREKLFFGSGTQLSVL.